Sequencing of this T cell receptor beta chain was carried out in a study of blood T cell repertoires in COVID-19. Only one count was recorded for this clone. Cohort assignment relied on participant-reported clinical history. In the authors' methods: Nucleated cell counts were estimated from reference gene primer amplification. Sequencing used immunoSEQ multiplex PCR; TCRdb keeps in-frame clones, though not all of them. V, J and clone size are those of that table, while D and trimming were read from the DNA. The sample yields some 310,000 clones, roughly 91% seen once. CDR1 and CDR2 (germline): KGHSH, LQKENI. V was cut by 8 bases and J by 3 bases, with 13 bases left in between. The CDR3 consists of 13 residues.

The sequencing input was PBMCs or T cells enriched from blood (not recorded which). The receptor was derived from a woman aged 25 to 39 who had recovered from COVID-19. The genes are TRBV18 and TRBJ1-1; D is unclear. The CDR3 DNA follows: TGTGCCAGCGCCGTTACATTGGACACTGAAGCTTTCTTT. Amino acids: CASAVTLDTEAFF.